This T cell receptor beta chain derives from a study of T cell responses to AZD1222 COVID-19 vaccine. A note on this clone: Antigen unknown.

The protocol was immunoSEQ multiplex PCR, while the TCRdb copy is restricted to in-frame clones and leaves out a portion. The sample holds fewer than 110,000 clones, 90% to 95% seen once. Study results and caveats: Researchers took repertoire samples only after the peak T cell response had come. Clonal diversity was possibly underestimated, and white British individuals and females predominated among donors. Baseline antibody screening turned up just six or seven seropositive AZD1222 recipients.

This sample comprised peripheral blood, obtained on day 0 of AZD1222 vaccination. The receptor's source is an adult in good health.

In nucleotides, the CDR3 is TGTGCCAGCAGCTTTTTCACTGAAGCTTTCTTT. Translation: CASSFFTEAFF. The chain recombines TRBV7-9 with TRBJ1-1, with unresolved D. Germline CDR1 reads SEHNR; CDR2 reads FQNEAQ (reference sequence). Between the trimmed V and J ends, which lost 3 bases and 4 bases, there was a span of 3 bases. CDR3 size: 11 residues.